Listed here is a single TCR beta chain. These data originate in a study of T cell responses to AZD1222 COVID-19 vaccine. CDR3 size: 11 residues. Per germline, CDR1 SGHTS and CDR2 YDEGEE. Trimming left V 4 bases short and J 5 bases short, with 6 bases between. Only in-frame clones appear in the TCRdb table, and some are missing; sequencing was by immunoSEQ multiplex PCR. The sample consists of over 100,000 clones, more than 75% of them appearing once. The V and J genes are TRBV5-8 and TRBJ1-1; D perhaps matches TRBD1 (5 bases). The sequencing used peripheral blood, collected 28 days after the second AZD1222 dose. This clonotype originated in an adult who received the AZD1222 COVID-19 vaccine. Written as DNA, the CDR3 is TGTGCCAGCAGCCGGGGGACTGAAGCTTTCTTT. Its translation is CASSRGTEAFF. Complete variable domain (other parts from reference TRBV5-8 and TRBJ1-1): EAGVTQSPTHLIKTRGQQATLRCSPISGHTSVYWYQQALGLGLQFLLWYDEGEERNRGNFPPRFSGRQFPNYSSELNVNALELEDSALYLCASSRGTEAFFGQGTRLTVV.